The 17 T cell receptor beta chains in this list originate from one sample, sequenced in a study of identical twins. TCRdb passed the 5' RACE reads through MiXCR, listing each CDR3 protein once. The data contain just over 500,000 distinct CDR3 sequences, 20% to 25% of them singletons. These data also formed part of another study, on T cells expressing NK-cell markers.

Sequenced sample: CD4+ T cells sorted from blood. The receptors originated from a woman younger than 30 in good health.

CDR3 bases: TGTGCCAGCAGCCGCGCCGCGACCTACTATAATTCACCCCTCCACTTT. Residues: CASSRAATYYNSPLHF. This chain joins TRBV7-9 and TRBJ1-6; D call uncertain. The CDR3 is made up of 16 amino acids. V lost 5 bases and J lost 3, with 14 bases in between. Germline CDR1 SEHNR, CDR2 FQNEAQ (reference sequence).

This clonotype was counted only a few times. The chain joins TRBV20-1 to TRBJ2-5; D might be TRBD2 (6 bases). Germline CDR1 DFQATT, CDR2 SNEGSKA (reference sequence). The CDR3 is made up of 13 amino acids. The germline V and J ends were trimmed by 3 bases and 4 bases, with 12 bases remaining between them. The CDR3 is CSARRDSGETQYF. DNA of the CDR3: TGCAGTGCTAGGCGGGACTCCGGAGAGACCCAGTACTTC.

This chain joins TRBV27 and TRBJ1-5, with D hard to call. The CDR3 has 13 amino acids. Between the trimmed V and J ends, which lost 2 bases and 5 bases, there was a span of 7 bases. Germline V gene sequence: CDR1 MNHEY, CDR2 SMNVEV (reference sequence). The CDR3 region is CASSLQPHQPQHF. In DNA, the CDR3 is TGTGCCAGCAGTTTACAGCCGCATCAGCCCCAGCATTTT.

The chain couples TRBV29-1 to TRBJ1-2; the match to TRBD1 covers 8 bases. Germline V gene lookup returns CDR1 SQVTM and CDR2 ANQGSEA. With V trimmed by 6 bases and J by 7 bases, 13 bases remained unmatched. The CDR3 is 14 amino acids. CDR3 in DNA: TGCAGCGTCTCCCGGGACAGGTTATGGGGTGGCTACACCTTC. This gives the protein CSVSRDRLWGGYTF.

This clonotype was recorded a few times. The V and J genes are TRBV29-1 and TRBJ2-1, with TRBD2 identical over 13 bases. The CDR3 sequence is 15 residues long. Germline trimming cut 8 bases from V and 8 bases from J; bases unmatched to any gene: 12. CDR1 and CDR2 from the germline V gene are SQVTM and ANQGSEA. The CDR3 reads CSIKGTSGKYDEQFF. CDR3 DNA sequence: TGCAGCATCAAAGGGACTAGCGGGAAATACGATGAGCAGTTCTTC.

This chain joins TRBV18 and TRBJ2-5; 11 bases agree with TRBD1. Per the germline V gene, CDR1 is KGHSH and CDR2 is LQKENI. The V gene end was trimmed by 0 bases and the J gene end by 1 base; junction bases not matched to a gene: 1. The CDR3 contains 16 residues. The CDR3 sequence is CASSPPGTGGQETQYF. Here the CDR3 DNA reads TGTGCCAGCTCACCACCCGGGACAGGGGGCCAAGAGACCCAGTACTTC.

This chain uses TRBV24-1 with TRBJ2-3; unclear D gene. Trimming took 0 bases from V and 5 from J, leaving 5 bases between them. CDR1 and CDR2 from the germline V gene are KGHDR and SFDVKD. CDR3 length: 13 residues. Written as DNA, the CDR3 is TGTGCCACCAGTGATTTGTGGAGAGATACGCAGTATTTT. Translating gives CATSDLWRDTQYF.

This clonotype was seen more than once but under ten times. This rearrangement joins TRBV20-1 to TRBJ1-2; D is undetermined. This CDR3 comprises 13 residues. CDR1 is DFQATT and CDR2 is SNEGSKA in the germline V gene (reference sequence). Trimming cost V 5 bases and J 6 bases, with 16 bases left between them. The CDR3: CSAQALSRDGYTF. CDR3 DNA: TGCAGTGCTCAGGCCCTGAGTAGGGATGGCTACACCTTC.

V and J are TRBV27 and TRBJ1-1, with D possibly TRBD1 on 6 matching bases. V was pared by 6 bases and J by 6 bases, with 17 bases between. Germline CDR1 is MNHEY and CDR2 is SMNVEV (reference sequence). The CDR3 sequence is 14 residues long. CDR3 protein: CASSFTGRIPEAFF. The CDR3 nucleotides are TGTGCCAGCAGCTTTACAGGGAGGATCCCTGAAGCTTTCTTT.

The sample holds a few counts of this clonotype. This chain uses TRBV6-1 with TRBJ1-2; D is undetermined. V was shortened by 11 bases and J by 5 bases, with 21 bases between the two germline ends. The CDR3 has 14 amino acids. The germline gives CDR1 MNHNS, CDR2 SASEGT. In DNA form, the CDR3 reads TGTGCCGCGAGTCCTGTGGGATCGTCTTATGGCTACACCTTC. Its protein is CAASPVGSSYGYTF.

This chain uses TRBV12-3 or TRBV12-4 with TRBJ2-5; no clear D gene. The CDR3 runs 14 residues. V shed 5 bases and J shed 1 base, with 11 bases lying between them. The CDR3: CASSRWTLQETQYF. DNA for the CDR3: TGTGCCAGCAGTCGGTGGACGCTCCAAGAGACCCAGTACTTC.

The chain has TRBV7-2 and TRBJ2-7, with 7 bases aligning to TRBD1. This CDR3 has 14 amino acids. Trimming at V came to 3 bases and at J to 6 bases, leaving 8 bases not matched to a gene. CDR1 SGHTA and CDR2 FQGNSA come from the germline V gene. The CDR3, as DNA: TGTGCCAGCAGCTTCACACCAGGGGGAGTCGAGCAGTACTTC. This translates into CASSFTPGGVEQYF.

The gene calls are TRBV20-1 and TRBJ2-4, with a tentative D call TRBD2 (6 bases). Germline values: CDR1 DFQATT, CDR2 SNEGSKA (reference sequence). Between the trimmed V and J ends, which lost 4 bases and 0 bases, there was a span of 13 bases. This CDR3 is 15 amino acids long. In DNA form, the CDR3 reads TGCAGTGCTACGGGGGACCCCCCAGCCAAAAACATTCAGTACTTC. This gives the protein CSATGDPPAKNIQYF.

This chain links TRBV2 with TRBJ2-3; no firm D call. This CDR3 has 14 amino acids. Trimming took off 0 bases at V and 2 bases at J, with 6 bases between the two ends. Germline values: CDR1 SNHLY, CDR2 FYNNEI. The CDR3 bases are TGTGCCAGCAGTGAAGCGACCATCACAGATACGCAGTATTTT. This translates into CASSEATITDTQYF.

This clonotype showed up just a few times. V usage is TRBV6-2 or TRBV6-3 and J usage is TRBJ2-1; maybe TRBD1 (5 bases). The CDR3 consists of 12 residues. From germline, CDR1 is MNHEY and CDR2 SVGEGT. The V end was cut by 6 bases, the J end by 7 bases, with 10 bases between. The CDR3 is CASRPRANEQFF. The CDR3 DNA follows: TGTGCCAGCAGACCCAGGGCTAATGAGCAGTTCTTC.

The chain joins TRBV6-1 to TRBJ2-1, with 9 positions matching TRBD2. The CDR3 extends over 16 amino acids. Germline V lookup: CDR1 MNHNS, CDR2 SASEGT. Trimming cost V 9 bases and J 9 bases; bases outside gene matches: 18. The CDR3 DNA sequence: TGTGCCAGTGCCCTAGCGGGAACCGTTAAGAAGGGTGAGCAGTTCTTC. It translates to CASALAGTVKKGEQFF.

The chain couples TRBV20-1 to TRBJ2-7; possibly TRBD2 for D (5 bases). V lost 5 bases to trimming and J lost 3 bases, with 17 bases between them. This CDR3 is 14 amino acids long. Germline V gene data show CDR1 as DFQATT and CDR2 as SNEGSKA (reference sequence). DNA of the CDR3: TGCAGTGCTGCCCCCGCGGGCCGGATCTACGAGCAGTACTTC. Translating it yields CSAAPAGRIYEQYF.